A selection of T cell receptor beta chains follows, all from one sample in a study of blood T cell dynamics during melanoma immunotherapy. Profiling relied on immunoSEQ multiplex PCR, and the TCRdb table lists in-frame clones only, not all of them. The table shows thousands of clones, with around 87% occurring only once. Material: blood, obtained from a patient treated with checkpoint blockade. The receptors come from a human donor with melanoma. The CDR3 runs from the conserved cysteine through the conserved F or W. A D gene is named only where the DNA matches it firmly. Size values are once, few and many counts, or a class for expanded clones, and some rows have none.

v_call: TRBV5-1
d_call: NA
j_call: TRBJ2-2
clone_size: NA
cdr3_nt: TGCGCCAGCCGGTCGAACACCGGGGAGCTGTTTTTT
cdr3_aa: CASRSNTGELFF

v_call: TRBV14
d_call: TRBD1
j_call: TRBJ2-5
clone_size: NA
cdr3_nt: TGTGCCAGCAGCCAAGAAGTCAGGGGGCGGGAGACCCAGTACTTC
cdr3_aa: CASSQEVRGRETQYF

v_call: TRBV6-5
d_call: NA
j_call: TRBJ2-2
clone_size: once
cdr3_nt: TGTGCCAGCAGACCCACCTATCGGGGGGAGCTGTTTTTT
cdr3_aa: CASRPTYRGELFF

v_call: TRBV28
d_call: NA
j_call: TRBJ2-5
clone_size: NA
cdr3_nt: TGTGCCAGCAGTTCCGGGGGAATAGGGGAGACCCAGTACTTC
cdr3_aa: CASSSGGIGETQYF

v_call: TRBV5-1
d_call: NA
j_call: TRBJ2-5
clone_size: NA
cdr3_nt: TGCGCCAGCAGCTTGGCCAGGGGAGGGACTTCCCAAGAGACCCAGTACTTC
cdr3_aa: CASSLARGGTSQETQYF

v_call: TRBV9
d_call: NA
j_call: TRBJ2-5
clone_size: NA
cdr3_nt: TGTGCCAGCAGCGTAGCCCCCGCTACCATTGAGACCCAGTACTTC
cdr3_aa: CASSVAPATIETQYF

v_call: TRBV13
d_call: TRBD1
j_call: TRBJ2-7
clone_size: NA
cdr3_nt: TGTGCCAGCAGCATCCGGGACAGATTCTACGAGCAGTACTTC
cdr3_aa: CASSIRDRFYEQYF

v_call: TRBV9
d_call: TRBD2
j_call: TRBJ2-1
clone_size: once
cdr3_nt: TGTGCCAGCAGCATACCGGGACTAGCGGGAGATATTTACAATGAGCAGTTCTTC
cdr3_aa: CASSIPGLAGDIYNEQFF

v_call: TRBV5-1
d_call: TRBD2
j_call: TRBJ2-1
clone_size: NA
cdr3_nt: TGCGCCAGCAGCTTAGACCTAGCGGGAGTTTCTGAGCAGTTCTTC
cdr3_aa: CASSLDLAGVSEQFF

v_call: TRBV28
d_call: TRBD2
j_call: TRBJ2-7
clone_size: NA
cdr3_nt: TGTGCCACCGATGACATAGCGGGAGGGCCCTACGAGCAGTACTTC
cdr3_aa: CATDDIAGGPYEQYF

v_call: TRBV11-3
d_call: NA
j_call: TRBJ2-7
clone_size: NA
cdr3_nt: TGTGCCAGCAGCTTAGGCGTCGCAGGGGCTTACGAGCAGTACTTC
cdr3_aa: CASSLGVAGAYEQYF

v_call: TRBV19
d_call: NA
j_call: TRBJ1-5
clone_size: large
cdr3_nt: TGTGCCAGTAGTATAGATGTCCGATCGGTTCAGCCCCAGCATTTT
cdr3_aa: CASSIDVRSVQPQHF

v_call: TRBV18
d_call: NA
j_call: TRBJ1-3
clone_size: NA
cdr3_nt: TGTGCCAGCTCACCTGGGAACCACCTGGGAAACACCATATATTTT
cdr3_aa: CASSPGNHLGNTIYF

v_call: TRBV28
d_call: NA
j_call: TRBJ1-5
clone_size: NA
cdr3_nt: TGTGCCAGCAGTTTAATAGCAGGCGATCAGCCCCAGCATTTT
cdr3_aa: CASSLIAGDQPQHF

v_call: TRBV6-1
d_call: NA
j_call: TRBJ1-4
clone_size: NA
cdr3_nt: TGTGCCAGCAGTGCGGTAGTATATGAAAAACTGTTTTTT
cdr3_aa: CASSAVVYEKLFF

v_call: TRBV2
d_call: TRBD1
j_call: TRBJ2-5
clone_size: NA
cdr3_nt: TGTGCCAGCACTCCCGACAGGGGAAGAGAGACCCAGTACTTC
cdr3_aa: CASTPDRGRETQYF

v_call: TRBV6-1
d_call: NA
j_call: TRBJ1-3
clone_size: NA
cdr3_nt: TGTGCCAGCAGTGAAGTGTGGGGGAGAAACACCATATATTTT
cdr3_aa: CASSEVWGRNTIYF

v_call: TRBV2
d_call: TRBD1
j_call: TRBJ2-7
clone_size: NA
cdr3_nt: TGTGCCAGCAGTCTTACGACAGGGGGCTACGAGCAGTACTTC
cdr3_aa: CASSLTTGGYEQYF

v_call: TRBV6-5
d_call: TRBD1
j_call: TRBJ1-1
clone_size: NA
cdr3_nt: TGTGCCAGCAGTTCCACTCAGGGGGCGTTGGGAGCTTTCTTT
cdr3_aa: CASSSTQGALGAFF

v_call: TRBV19
d_call: TRBD1
j_call: TRBJ1-2
clone_size: NA
cdr3_nt: TGTGCCAGTAGTATGAACAGGGGGACAGATGGCTACACCTTC
cdr3_aa: CASSMNRGTDGYTF

v_call: TRBV10-3
d_call: TRBD1
j_call: TRBJ1-5
clone_size: few
cdr3_nt: TGTGCCAGCAGGGGACAGACCAATCAGCCCCAGCATTTT
cdr3_aa: CASRGQTNQPQHF

v_call: TRBV7-2
d_call: NA
j_call: TRBJ1-5
clone_size: NA
cdr3_nt: TGTGCCAGCAGCGCAAACAATCAGCCCCAGCATTTT
cdr3_aa: CASSANNQPQHF

v_call: TRBV7-9
d_call: NA
j_call: TRBJ1-5
clone_size: NA
cdr3_nt: TGTGCCAGCAGCTTGACACAGGGCTCATCCGGAGGAGCCCAGCATTTT
cdr3_aa: CASSLTQGSSGGAQHF

v_call: TRBV7-2
d_call: NA
j_call: TRBJ2-4
clone_size: NA
cdr3_nt: TGTGCCAGCAGCTTAGGATACCTAGCGAGCGAAAACATTCAGTACTTC
cdr3_aa: CASSLGYLASENIQYF

v_call: TRBV4-1
d_call: NA
j_call: TRBJ1-4
clone_size: NA
cdr3_nt: TGCGCCAGCAGCCAAGATTATCGGGATGAAAAACTGTTTTTT
cdr3_aa: CASSQDYRDEKLFF

v_call: TRBV2
d_call: NA
j_call: TRBJ2-5
clone_size: NA
cdr3_nt: TGTGCCAGCAGTGACCGACTGGGAGAAGGGACCCAGTACTTC
cdr3_aa: CASSDRLGEGTQYF

v_call: TRBV5-1
d_call: NA
j_call: TRBJ2-3
clone_size: NA
cdr3_nt: TGCGCCAGCAGACCCTCCACAGGGAGAGTAAGAGATACGCAGTATTTT
cdr3_aa: CASRPSTGRVRDTQYF

v_call: TRBV7-2
d_call: TRBD2
j_call: TRBJ2-1
clone_size: NA
cdr3_nt: TGTGCCAGCAGCTCCCGCGGGGGGGGTCTCCCACCTGAGCAGTTCTTC
cdr3_aa: CASSSRGGGLPPEQFF

v_call: TRBV5-1
d_call: TRBD2
j_call: TRBJ2-7
clone_size: NA
cdr3_nt: TGCGCCAGCAGCGAGGGACTAGCGGCAACCTACGAGCAGTACTTC
cdr3_aa: CASSEGLAATYEQYF